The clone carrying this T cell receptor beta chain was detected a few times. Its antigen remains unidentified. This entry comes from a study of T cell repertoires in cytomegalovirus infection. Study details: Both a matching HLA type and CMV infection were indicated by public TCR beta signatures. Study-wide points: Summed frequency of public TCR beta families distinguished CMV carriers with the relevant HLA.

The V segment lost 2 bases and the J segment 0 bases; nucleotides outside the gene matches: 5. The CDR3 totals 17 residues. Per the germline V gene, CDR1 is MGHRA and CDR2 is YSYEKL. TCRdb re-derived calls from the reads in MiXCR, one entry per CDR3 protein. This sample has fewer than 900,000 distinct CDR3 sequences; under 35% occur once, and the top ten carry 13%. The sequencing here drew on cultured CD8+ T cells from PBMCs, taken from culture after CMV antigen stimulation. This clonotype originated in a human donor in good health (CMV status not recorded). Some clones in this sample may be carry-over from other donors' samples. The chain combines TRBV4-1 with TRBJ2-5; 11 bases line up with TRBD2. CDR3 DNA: TGCGCCAGCAGCCAACCTCCTAGCGGGGGGTACCAAGAGACCCAGTACTTC. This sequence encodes CASSQPPSGGYQETQYF.